The rows below give T cell receptor beta chains drawn from one sample of a study of shared clonotypes between healthy human individuals. Sequencing was performed with immunoSEQ multiplex PCR; in TCRdb, only in-frame clones are kept and a portion is missing. Of about 750,000 clones listed, nearly 95% were seen once; the top ten hold less than 25%. Material for sequencing was naive CD8+ T cells sorted from blood. Receptors were obtained from a man between 25 and 39 years old in good health. CDR3s include the opening cysteine and the closing phenylalanine or tryptophan. The D gene is left open where the match is weak. Clone size is stated in some rows and not others, as once, few, many or a class when expanded.

cdr3_nt,cdr3_aa,clone_size,v_call,d_call,j_call
TGTGCCAGCAGCCCTAGCGGGAGGGCCGGAGAGCAGTACTTC,CASSPSGRAGEQYF,-,TRBV7-6,TRBD2,TRBJ2-7
TGTGCCAGCAGTTTAAACGTAGGCACAGATACGCAGTATTTT,CASSLNVGTDTQYF,-,TRBV28,-,TRBJ2-3
TGCGCCAGCAGCCAAGATAGGTTTAGCTCCTACAATGAGCAGTTCTTC,CASSQDRFSSYNEQFF,-,TRBV4-3,-,TRBJ2-1
TGTGCCAGCAGCTTATCAGGTGGGGGGGACAGCTCCTACGAGCAGTACTTC,CASSLSGGGDSSYEQYF,-,TRBV7-2,-,TRBJ2-7
TGTGCCAGCTCCTCCCCAGGAGGGGATGAGACCCAGTACTTC,CASSSPGGDETQYF,-,TRBV7-9,-,TRBJ2-5
TGTGCCAGTAGTATAGTGATTTGGAATGAGCAGTTCTTC,CASSIVIWNEQFF,-,TRBV19,-,TRBJ2-1
TGTGCCAGCAGCTCGACAGGGCACTATGGCTACACCTTC,CASSSTGHYGYTF,-,TRBV7-9,TRBD1,TRBJ1-2
TGCGCCAGCAGCCAATCGTCGGGACAACCTGAAAAACTGTTTTTT,CASSQSSGQPEKLFF,few,TRBV4-3,-,TRBJ1-4
TGTGCCAGCAGGGGTCAGACCCAGTACTTC,CASRGQTQYF,-,TRBV6-6,-,TRBJ2-5
TGTGCCAGCAGTGAGAGGCACCACGCGGTGGAGACCCAGTACTTC,CASSERHHAVETQYF,-,TRBV6-1,-,TRBJ2-5
TGTGCCACCAGCGGGACCCAGGGCCGTGAGCAGTTCTTC,CATSGTQGREQFF,-,TRBV15,-,TRBJ2-1
TGTGCCAGCAGCCCCGTGGGCGGGCCGAGCTCCTACGAGCAGTACTTC,CASSPVGGPSSYEQYF,-,TRBV7-9,-,TRBJ2-7
TGTGCCAGCAGCTTAACAGACTACAATGAGCAGTTCTTC,CASSLTDYNEQFF,-,TRBV13,-,TRBJ2-1
TGTGCCAGCAGCCGAGGGACTAGCGGGGGGAATGAGCAGTTCTTC,CASSRGTSGGNEQFF,-,TRBV7-9,TRBD2,TRBJ2-1
TGTGCCAGCAGTGGATCCGGTCACCCGAACAAAGATGAGCAGTTCTTC,CASSGSGHPNKDEQFF,few,TRBV27,-,TRBJ2-1
TGTGCCAGCAGCGTAGAAGGGTGGCATGAGCAGTTCTTC,CASSVEGWHEQFF,-,TRBV9,-,TRBJ2-1
TGCGCCAGCAGTGTATTAGCGGGGTTACTTCTGAATGAGCAGTTCTTC,CASSVLAGLLLNEQFF,-,TRBV10-2,TRBD2,TRBJ2-1
TGTGCCAGCAGTCAACCTGGGACTAGCGGGTTCTACGAGCAGTACTTC,CASSQPGTSGFYEQYF,once,TRBV7-6,TRBD2,TRBJ2-7
TGTGCCAGCAGCTTGGGGGACGTTAGCAATCAGCCCCAGCATTTT,CASSLGDVSNQPQHF,once,TRBV5-5,-,TRBJ1-5
TGTGCCAGCAGTTTTACTACAGGGAATGGCTACACCTTC,CASSFTTGNGYTF,few,TRBV27,-,TRBJ1-2
TGTGCCAGCAGATTCCGGGACGCTCCCTACGAGCAGTACTTC,CASRFRDAPYEQYF,-,TRBV5-8,-,TRBJ2-7
TGCAGCGTTGTATTTCCGCTAGCGGGAACAGATACGCAGTATTTT,CSVVFPLAGTDTQYF,-,TRBV29-1,TRBD2,TRBJ2-3
TGTGCCACCAGCATTTTTACCGACAGGTTGGGACCTATGAACACTGAAGCTTTCTTT,CATSIFTDRLGPMNTEAFF,-,TRBV15,-,TRBJ1-1
TGTGCCAGCAGCTTAGTGGTGGGGAGGACCACTGAAGCTTTCTTT,CASSLVVGRTTEAFF,-,TRBV7-9,-,TRBJ1-1
TGTGCCAGCAGTGGTTTTCAGGGGAATGAAAAACTGTTTTTT,CASSGFQGNEKLFF,once,TRBV6-5,-,TRBJ1-4
TGCAGCGTTGAAGTATGGGACAGGGGCACAGATACGCAGTATTTT,CSVEVWDRGTDTQYF,-,TRBV29-1,TRBD1,TRBJ2-3
TGTGCCAGCAGCTTAGGCGAGCGGGAGCCCTCCTACGAGCAGTACTTC,CASSLGEREPSYEQYF,-,TRBV13,TRBD2,TRBJ2-7
TGTGCCAGCAGCCCCGGGTTGAACACTGAAGCTTTCTTT,CASSPGLNTEAFF,-,TRBV27,-,TRBJ1-1
TGTGCCAGCAGCGTAGGGGCGGGAGGGGGGAATGAGCAGTTCTTC,CASSVGAGGGNEQFF,-,TRBV9,TRBD2,TRBJ2-1
TGTGCCAGCAGCACCTGGGGGGAGGACTCCTACGAGCAGTACTTC,CASSTWGEDSYEQYF,-,TRBV7-9,-,TRBJ2-7
TGTGCCAGCAGCCCGTCCGGGACTAGCGGGAGTGGCTACGAGCAGTACTTC,CASSPSGTSGSGYEQYF,-,TRBV5-4,TRBD2,TRBJ2-7
TGTGCCAGCAGTTCGGGACAGGGTCTATACGAGCAGTACTTC,CASSSGQGLYEQYF,-,TRBV28,TRBD1,TRBJ2-7
TGTGCCAGCAGTACTAGGACGGAGCGTTCCTACGAGCAGTACTTC,CASSTRTERSYEQYF,-,TRBV9,-,TRBJ2-7
TGCGCCAGCAGCCAAGACGCCGGGGGCACTGAAGCTTTCTTT,CASSQDAGGTEAFF,-,TRBV4-1,-,TRBJ1-1
TGTGCCAGCAGCCGCCTTATACTAGCGGGTAGCAATGAGCAGTTCTTC,CASSRLILAGSNEQFF,-,TRBV2,TRBD2,TRBJ2-1
TGTGCCAGCAGTTTACAGGTCTCTGGGGAGCAGTACTTC,CASSLQVSGEQYF,-,TRBV27,-,TRBJ2-7
TGTGCCAGCAGTGAAACGTCGGTCAGCCCCTTGACCCAGTACTTC,CASSETSVSPLTQYF,-,TRBV2,-,TRBJ2-5
TGCGCCAGCAGCCAAGAGGATCAGGCAGCCTACGAGCAGTACTTC,CASSQEDQAAYEQYF,-,TRBV4-1,-,TRBJ2-7
TGTGCCAGCAGCTTTTCAGACGGGATGTCGAAAGAGCAGTACTTC,CASSFSDGMSKEQYF,-,TRBV11-2,-,TRBJ2-7
TGTGCCAGCAGCTCCGAGAGTGGGGAGCAGTACTTC,CASSSESGEQYF,-,TRBV7-3,-,TRBJ2-7
TGTGCCAGCAGCTCGGGGACAGGGGAGTCCTACAATGAGCAGTTCTTC,CASSSGTGESYNEQFF,-,TRBV5-6,TRBD1,TRBJ2-1
TGTGCCTGGGATCCGGGACAGGGGTTGTACGAGCAGTACTTC,CAWDPGQGLYEQYF,-,TRBV30,TRBD1,TRBJ2-7
TGTGCCAGCACAACGCGGGACTCCACCTACGAGCAGTACTTC,CASTTRDSTYEQYF,-,TRBV27,-,TRBJ2-7
TGTGCCAGCAGTTACTCGGGAGGAATTCAGTACTTC,CASSYSGGIQYF,once,TRBV6-5,-,TRBJ2-4
TGTGCCAGCAGAAGTCGAAGCTCCTACAATGAGCAGTTCTTC,CASRSRSSYNEQFF,-,TRBV27,-,TRBJ2-1
TGTGCCAGCAGATTAAGACAGGGGGCGGGCGGCTACACCTTC,CASRLRQGAGGYTF,once,TRBV6-6,TRBD1,TRBJ1-2
TGTGCCACCAGCCCTCTCTTTGACAGGCAAAATCAGCCCCAGCATTTT,CATSPLFDRQNQPQHF,-,TRBV15,-,TRBJ1-5
TGTGCCAGCGGAGACGTTGGGGTTCCCTACGAGCAGTACTTC,CASGDVGVPYEQYF,once,TRBV27,-,TRBJ2-7